This entry concerns a single T cell receptor beta chain. This CDR3 region has 13 residues. Germline V lookup: CDR1 SGHTA, CDR2 FQGNSA. Trimming left V 5 bases short and J 14 bases short, with 16 bases between. This record comes from a study of blood T cell repertoires in COVID-19. The wider study: Collection of acute and convalescent COVID-19 samples took place in the United States, Italy and Spain. Sources were T cells, B-cell-depleted T cells, or PBMCs; the material itself was cDNA or gDNA.

In the authors' methods: Nucleated cell counts were estimated from reference gene primer amplification. Measured with immunoSEQ multiplex PCR; TCRdb has only the in-frame clones, and not every one. D and trimming come from the DNA, and the V and J calls and clone size come from that table. The profile shows more than 150,000 clones, 80% to 90% of them singletons. The sequence came from a man aged 60-69 years with acute or convalescent COVID-19. The J gene is TRBJ1-6, the V gene TRBV7-2; D is possibly TRBD1 (6 bases). The sequencing input was peripheral blood. CDR3 sequence reads: CASSPYREKALHF. CDR3 nucleotides: TGTGCCAGCAGCCCTTACAGGGAAAAGGCCCTCCACTTT.